The 27 T cell receptor beta chains below all came from one sample that was sequenced in a study of Ad26.COV2.S vaccination and SARS-CoV-2 variants. The treatment is: around 19 received Ad26.COV2.S at low or high dose, single or two shots; 5 received placebo; per-sample allocation not given. Day 63 after the first injection of vaccine or placebo was the sampling time. Method: immunoSEQ multiplex PCR; TCRdb's copy keeps in-frame clones and lacks some. The sample gives around 320,000 clones, 70% to 90% of which show up once; 2.1% is in the top ten. This material consisted of peripheral blood, taken in a trial of Ad26.COV2.S vaccine versus placebo. The source is a person between 18 and 60 years old who received the Ad26.COV2.S COVID-19 vaccine or a placebo.

The V gene is TRBV2, the J gene TRBJ1-2; D call uncertain. This CDR3 is 12 amino acids long. Germline CDR1 reads SNHLY; CDR2 reads FYNNEI. V was shortened by 8 bases and J by 1 base, with 8 bases between the two germline ends. The CDR3 is CASAYSNYGYTF. The CDR3 DNA reads as TGTGCCAGCGCCTACAGTAACTATGGCTACACCTTC.

This clone was counted once. This chain links TRBV6-5 with TRBJ1-2, with 8 bases lining up with TRBD1. The CDR3 extends over 15 amino acids. Germline CDR1 MNHEY, CDR2 SVGAGI. After removal of 0 bases from V and 8 bases from J, the junction contained 8 bases not matched to a gene. The DNA of the CDR3 is TGTGCCAGCAGTTACTCTGGGCAGGGGGCGGGCGGCTACACCTTC. Encoded protein: CASSYSGQGAGGYTF.

In this sample, this clone turned up a few times. Here the CDR3 DNA reads TGTGCCAGCAGCTTGGTGCAGGGGCCCACTGAAGCTTTCTTT. Its protein product is CASSLVQGPTEAFF. The V and J genes are TRBV5-4 and TRBJ1-1; maybe TRBD1 (6 bases). The V end was cut by 0 bases, the J end by 4 bases, with 10 bases between. The CDR3 sequence is 14 residues long. Germline CDR1 SGHNT, CDR2 YYREEE (reference sequence).

This chain joins TRBV7-9 and TRBJ1-2; no reliable D call. Trimming left V 4 bases short and J 0 bases short, with 15 bases between. The V gene's germline CDR1 is SEHNR and CDR2 FQNEAQ (reference sequence). The CDR3 sequence is 16 residues long. The DNA of the CDR3 is TGTGCCAGCAGCTCCCGGTTTGAGGTGACTAACTATGGCTACACCTTC. Protein product: CASSSRFEVTNYGYTF.

The J gene is TRBJ1-3, the V gene TRBV5-1, with a weak D call TRBD1 (6 bases). Germline CDR1 reads SGHRS; CDR2 reads YFSETQ. Trimming took 3 bases from V and 4 from J, leaving 11 bases between them. This CDR3 contains 14 residues. The CDR3: CASSSTGRGNTIYF. CDR3 coding DNA: TGCGCCAGCAGCTCGACAGGTAGAGGAAACACCATATATTTT.

CDR3 amino acids: CSGGGEKLFF. For the CDR3, the DNA is TGCAGCGGAGGCGGTGAAAAACTGTTTTTT. The rearrangement joins TRBV29-1 to TRBJ1-4, with no clear D. CDR3 length equals 10 residues. The V gene lost 7 bases and the J gene lost 7 bases, with 7 bases spanning the gap. From germline, CDR1 is SQVTM and CDR2 ANQGSEA.

V gene TRBV29-1 combines with J gene TRBJ2-3; D remains unclear. The length of the CDR3 is 11 residues. Trimming removed 7 bases from V and 3 bases from J, with 8 bases in between. Germline CDR1 reads SQVTM; CDR2 reads ANQGSEA. CDR3 in DNA: TGCAGCGCGGCACGGACAGATACGCAGTATTTT. Its protein product is CSAARTDTQYF.

The V call is TRBV6-5, the J call TRBJ2-7; D is unclear. CDR3 length: 11 amino acids. CDR1 is MNHEY and CDR2 is SVGAGI in the germline V gene. V was cut by 9 bases and J by 6 bases, with 12 bases left in between. The CDR3 loop reads CASRMGSEQYF. In nucleotides, the CDR3 is TGTGCCAGTCGTATGGGGTCCGAGCAGTACTTC.

The V and J genes are TRBV11-2 and TRBJ2-5; D gene unclear. Germline CDR1 reads SGHAT; CDR2 reads FQNNGV. Trimming took off 6 bases at V and 5 bases at J, with 7 bases between the two ends. The CDR3 is 11 amino acids. For the CDR3, the DNA is TGTGCCAGCAGACTTCGGGAGACCCAGTACTTC. Translating it yields CASRLRETQYF. Full variable domain (rest looked up from reference TRBV11-2 and TRBJ2-5): EAGVAQSPRYKIIEKRQSVAFWCNPISGHATLYWYQQILGQGPKLLIQFQNNGVVDDSQLPKDRFSAERLKGVDSTLKIQPAKLEDSAVYLCASRLRETQYFGPGTRLLVL.

This chain uses TRBV7-5 with TRBJ1-2. TRBV7-5 is annotated as a pseudogene. This CDR3 has 16 amino acids. The CDR3 reads CVRNHPERVQGYGYTF. In DNA, the CDR3 is TGTGTCAGAAACCACCCTGAACGGGTCCAAGGATATGGCTACACCTTC.

This clone was detected only once. V and J are TRBV7-3 and TRBJ2-6; D uncertain. The CDR3 has 15 residues. Germline CDR1 is SGHTA and CDR2 is FQGTGA. V was clipped by 4 bases and J by 2 bases, with 9 bases between them. CDR3: CASSSRSTGANVLTF. In DNA form, the CDR3 reads TGTGCCAGCAGCTCCCGTTCTACTGGGGCCAACGTCCTGACTTTC. The full variable domain, with the rest looked up from reference TRBV7-3 and TRBJ2-6, is GAGVSQTPSNKVTEKGKYVELRCDPISGHTALYWYRQSLGQGPEFLIYFQGTGAADDSGLPNDRFFAVRPEGSVSTLKIQRTERGDSAVYLCASSSRSTGANVLTFGAGSRLTVL.

The chain recombines TRBV11-2 with TRBJ1-1, with unresolved D. Germline V CDR1 and CDR2: SGHAT, FQNNGV. The CDR3 length is 15 residues. Trimming took off 1 base at V and 4 bases at J, with 13 bases between the two ends. Written as DNA, the CDR3 is TGTGCCAGCAGCTTAGTCTACGGGTTGGGCACTGAAGCTTTCTTT. This gives the protein CASSLVYGLGTEAFF.

This sequence joins TRBV5-4 and TRBJ2-7; possible D gene TRBD1, 5 bases. Germline lookup yields CDR1 SGHNT and CDR2 YYREEE (reference sequence). This CDR3 comprises 13 residues. Trimming took 0 bases from V and 5 from J, leaving 9 bases between them. CDR3 nucleotide sequence: TGTGCCAGCAGCTTGGGCCACAGGAACGAGCAGTACTTC. As protein: CASSLGHRNEQYF.

V is TRBV4-2 and J is TRBJ2-7; TRBD2 is a possible D gene (5 bases). The germline gives CDR1 LGHNA, CDR2 YNFKEQ. This CDR3 has 17 amino acids. V was trimmed by 0 bases and J by 0 bases, leaving 15 bases between them. CDR3 amino acids: CASSQDFLSSPSYEQYF. The CDR3 DNA follows: TGTGCCAGCAGCCAAGATTTCCTGTCTAGCCCCTCCTACGAGCAGTACTTC.

V and J are TRBV5-1 and TRBJ1-3; tentative D call: TRBD1 (5 bases). Germline V gives CDR1 SGHRS, CDR2 YFSETQ. Trimming removed 0 bases at V and 3 bases at J, with 13 bases between. The CDR3 has 16 residues. The DNA for the CDR3 is TGCGCCAGCAGCTTGGGATGGGCCCAGGGTGGAAACACCATATATTTT. Translation gives CASSLGWAQGGNTIYF.

This clone appeared a few times. V gene TRBV7-9 combines with J gene TRBJ2-2; TRBD1 agrees at 9 bases. With 5 bases clipped from V and 1 base from J, the junction kept 5 bases outside the gene matches. Germline CDR1 SEHNR, CDR2 FQNEAQ (reference sequence). The length of the CDR3 is 16 residues. The CDR3: CASSNRDRENTGELFF. The DNA for the CDR3 is TGTGCCAGCAGCAACCGGGACAGGGAGAACACCGGGGAGCTGTTTTTT.

V usage is TRBV2 and J usage is TRBJ2-3; D is perhaps TRBD2 (6 bases). The CDR3 length is 15 residues. Germline assignment: CDR1 SNHLY and CDR2 FYNNEI. Trimming pared 6 bases from V and 0 bases from J, leaving 13 bases between. The CDR3 spells CASRRDSVSTDTQYF. The CDR3 DNA sequence: TGTGCCAGCAGAAGGGACTCCGTGAGCACAGATACGCAGTATTTT.

The V gene is TRBV7-2, the J gene TRBJ1-1; 11 positions agree with TRBD1. The junction had 1 base not matched to a gene; V was cut back by 0 bases and J by 4 bases. Germline loops: CDR1 SGHTA, CDR2 FQGNSA. This CDR3 has 15 residues. CDR3 residues: CASSLAGTGGTEAFF. The DNA of the CDR3 is TGTGCCAGCAGCTTAGCCGGGACAGGGGGCACTGAAGCTTTCTTT.

This clone showed up many times. V and J are TRBV7-2 and TRBJ1-2, with D unresolved. The length of the CDR3 is 15 residues. Trimming stripped 0 bases from V and 2 bases from J, with 10 bases between. In germline, CDR1 is SGHTA, CDR2 FQGNSA. As DNA, the CDR3 is TGTGCCAGCAGCTTAGCGAGAGGGCCCAACTATGGCTACACCTTC. It is translated as CASSLARGPNYGYTF.

The rearrangement uses TRBV7-6 and TRBJ1-6, with a tentative D call TRBD1 (6 bases). Trimming removed 1 base at V and 8 bases at J, with 12 bases between. Germline V lookup: CDR1 SGHVS, CDR2 FNYEAQ. The CDR3 spans 15 residues. The chain's CDR3 is CASSLEGVRDSPLHF. Here the CDR3 DNA reads TGTGCCAGCAGCTTAGAGGGGGTTAGGGATTCACCCCTCCACTTT.

The chain recombines TRBV6-1 with TRBJ2-1; no clear D. The CDR3 length is 22 residues. V lost 0 bases and J 4 bases, leaving 31 bases between the germline ends. The germline CDR1 and CDR2 sequences are MNHNS and SASEGT. In DNA form, the CDR3 reads TGTGCCAGCAGTGAAGCTTATGAGATGAATAGGCAGGTCACCTATCATTACAATGAGCAGTTCTTC. It translates to CASSEAYEMNRQVTYHYNEQFF.

The rearrangement links TRBV5-6 to TRBJ1-2, with no clear D. V lost 5 bases and J 4 bases, leaving 6 bases between the germline ends. The V gene's germline CDR1 is SGHDT and CDR2 YYEEEE. CDR3 length: 11 residues. The CDR3, as DNA: TGTGCCAGCAGTCGGCTCTATGGCTACACCTTC. This sequence encodes CASSRLYGYTF.

The chain combines TRBV3-1 (or the pseudogene TRBV3-2) with TRBJ2-1, with TRBD2 matching 9 bases. This CDR3 spans 15 amino acids. With V trimmed by 1 base and J by 5 bases, 3 bases remained unmatched. Germline V gives CDR1 LGHDT, CDR2 YNNKEL (reference sequence). The CDR3 DNA reads TGTGCCAGCAGCCAAGGGCGGGGGGGCCACAATGAGCAGTTCTTC. As protein: CASSQGRGGHNEQFF.

The CDR3 DNA is TGTGCCAGCAGCCAGAGGGGCGACGTCCTGACTTTC. The encoded protein is CASSQRGDVLTF. The chain employs TRBV11-3 and TRBJ2-6; D assignment may be TRBD1 or TRBD2 (5 bases each). The CDR3 totals 12 residues. In germline, CDR1 is SGHNT, CDR2 YENEEA. V lost 5 bases and J lost 11, with 10 bases in between.

The chain has TRBV4-1 and TRBJ1-6, with a weak D call TRBD1 (6 bases). Germline CDR1 reads MGHRA; CDR2 reads YSYEKL. V was clipped by 1 base and J by 7 bases, with 14 bases between them. There are 16 residues in the CDR3. The CDR3 bases are TGCGCCAGCAGCCAAGGTCGACAGGCCCTAAATTCACCCCTCCACTTT. Encoded protein: CASSQGRQALNSPLHF.

The chain couples TRBV14 to TRBJ2-3, with D unclear. The ends were cut back, 1 base at V and 0 bases at J, with 14 bases in the middle. This CDR3 spans 17 amino acids. Germline V lookup: CDR1 SGHDN, CDR2 FVKESK. The CDR3 DNA reads TGTGCCAGCAGCCAAGTAGGAACCGGCTTAAGCACAGATACGCAGTATTTT. Residues: CASSQVGTGLSTDTQYF.

The chain carries TRBV3-1 (or the pseudogene TRBV3-2) and TRBJ1-2, with D tentatively TRBD1 (5 bases). Deletions cut 4 bases from V and 7 bases from J, with 16 bases between. CDR1 and CDR2 (germline): LGHDT, YNNKEL (reference sequence). This CDR3 region has 14 residues. Written as DNA, the CDR3 is TGTGCCAGCAGCCCCCGCAGGGAGCATGCTGGCTACACCTTC. Its protein is CASSPRREHAGYTF.